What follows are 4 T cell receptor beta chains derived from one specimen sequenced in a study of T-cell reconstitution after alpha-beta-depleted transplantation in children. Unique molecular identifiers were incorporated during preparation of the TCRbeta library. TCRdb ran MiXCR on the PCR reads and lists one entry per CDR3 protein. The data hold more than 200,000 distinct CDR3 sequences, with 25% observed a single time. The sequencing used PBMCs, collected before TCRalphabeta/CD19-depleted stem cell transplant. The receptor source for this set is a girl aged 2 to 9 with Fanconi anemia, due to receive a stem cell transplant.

This chain's CDR3 is CASMLAEASTDTQYF. CDR3 DNA: TGTGCCAGCATGCTAGCGGAGGCTAGCACAGATACGCAGTATTTT. This chain links TRBV25-1 with TRBJ2-3; 7 bases match TRBD2. This CDR3 contains 15 residues. Germline V gene sequence: CDR1 MGHDK, CDR2 SYGVNS. The J segment lost 0 bases and the V segment lost 7 bases, leaving 7 bases of the junction unmatched.

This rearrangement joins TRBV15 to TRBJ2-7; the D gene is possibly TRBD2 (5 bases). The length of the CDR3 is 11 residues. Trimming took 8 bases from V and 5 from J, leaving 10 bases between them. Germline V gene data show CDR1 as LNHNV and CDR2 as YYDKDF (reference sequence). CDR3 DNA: TGTGCCACCGGGGAGAGCCACGAGCAGTACTTC. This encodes CATGESHEQYF.

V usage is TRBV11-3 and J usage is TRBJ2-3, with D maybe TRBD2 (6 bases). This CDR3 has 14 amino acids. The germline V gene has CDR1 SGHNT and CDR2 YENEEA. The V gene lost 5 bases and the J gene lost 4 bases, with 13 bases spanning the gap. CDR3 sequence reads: CASSPGRRADTQYF. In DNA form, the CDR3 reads TGTGCCAGCAGCCCGGGACGGAGGGCAGATACGCAGTATTTT. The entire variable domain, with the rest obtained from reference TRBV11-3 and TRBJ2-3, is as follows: EAGVVQSPRYKIIEKKQPVAFWCNPISGHNTLYWYLQNLGQGPELLIRYENEEAVDDSQLPKDRFSAERLKGVDSTLKIQPAELGDSAVYLCASSPGRRADTQYFGPGTRLTVL.

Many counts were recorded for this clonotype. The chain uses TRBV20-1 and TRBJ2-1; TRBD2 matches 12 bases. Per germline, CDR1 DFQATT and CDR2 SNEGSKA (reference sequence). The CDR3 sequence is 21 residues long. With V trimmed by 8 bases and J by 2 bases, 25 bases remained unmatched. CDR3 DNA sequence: TGCAGTCCGATTACGGCCAAATCCGGGACTAGCGGGCGTATCCCCTACAATGAGCAGTTCTTC. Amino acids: CSPITAKSGTSGRIPYNEQFF.